One and the same sample provided the 7 T cell receptor beta chains below, sequenced in a study of shared clonotypes between healthy human individuals. TCRdb's table, derived via immunoSEQ multiplex PCR, lists solely in-frame clones and lacks some. Of about 2 million clones detected, roughly 94% appear once; the ten largest clones hold 0.1% to 0.15%. Sequencing used naive CD4+ T cells sorted from blood. As for subset: CD45RA+ positively selected. These receptors came from a man aged 18 to 29 in good health.

This chain uses TRBV9 with TRBJ1-2; D is perhaps TRBD1 (5 bases). Trimming removed 0 bases at V and 8 bases at J, with 14 bases between. The length of the CDR3 is 14 residues. The germline gives CDR1 SGDLS, CDR2 YYNGEE. The CDR3 DNA reads as TGTGCCAGCAGCGTAGAGTATAGGGGCGGCGGCTACACCTTC. Protein: CASSVEYRGGGYTF.

The chain joins TRBV5-1 to TRBJ1-1; 12 bases fit TRBD1. Germline values: CDR1 SGHRS, CDR2 YFSETQ. V dropped 3 bases and J dropped 4; count of bases not matched to a gene: 4. This CDR3 region has 15 residues. DNA for the CDR3: TGCGCCAGCAGCTCGGGACAGGGGGCTCTCACTGAAGCTTTCTTT. Its protein product is CASSSGQGALTEAFF.

The CDR3 coding sequence is TGTGCCAGCAGCCCGCTAGCGGGAGTTTATAATGAGCAGTTCTTC. It specifies CASSPLAGVYNEQFF. This sequence joins TRBV7-2 and TRBJ2-1; TRBD2 matches 10 bases. The CDR3 is 15 residues long. Germline CDR1 SGHTA, CDR2 FQGNSA. V shed 5 bases, J shed 7 bases, and the junction held 8 bases outside the gene matches. Combining the CDR3 with reference TRBV7-2 and TRBJ2-1 gives the whole variable domain GAGVSQSPSNKVTEKGKDVELRCDPISGHTALYWYRQSLGQGLEFLIYFQGNSAPDKSGLPSDRFSAERTGGSVSTLTIQRTQQEDSAVYLCASSPLAGVYNEQFFGPGTRLTVL.

The chain combines TRBV6-5 with TRBJ2-4, with D possibly being TRBD1 or TRBD2 (6 bases each). The CDR3 runs 16 residues. Germline-derived CDR1 and CDR2 are MNHEY and SVGAGI. The V and J ends lost 0 bases and 0 bases respectively, with 9 bases between them. In DNA form, the CDR3 reads TGTGCCAGCAGTTACTCCGGGGGCCTAGCCAAAAACATTCAGTACTTC. This sequence encodes CASSYSGGLAKNIQYF.

This chain links TRBV30 with TRBJ2-7; D is unresolved. The CDR3 spans 15 residues. Germline CDR1 and CDR2: GTSNPN and SVGIG (reference sequence). The V and J ends lost 0 bases and 0 bases respectively, with 12 bases between them. CDR3 in DNA: TGTGCCTGGAGTGTACGGCGGACGAGCTCCTACGAGCAGTACTTC. The encoded protein is CAWSVRRTSSYEQYF.

The chain joins TRBV29-1 to TRBJ2-7, with 8 bases lining up with TRBD1. Germline V lookup: CDR1 SQVTM, CDR2 ANQGSEA. The CDR3 runs 12 residues. V was pared by 7 bases and J by 4 bases, with 6 bases of the junction left unmatched. The CDR3 sequence: CSGGTGGYEQYF. The CDR3 DNA sequence: TGCAGCGGGGGGACAGGAGGGTACGAGCAGTACTTC.

The chain couples TRBV11-2 to TRBJ2-1; TRBD2 aligns across 8 bases. Germline V gene sequence: CDR1 SGHAT, CDR2 FQNNGV. The V segment lost 5 bases and the J segment 3 bases; nucleotides outside the gene matches: 6. The CDR3 loop spans 15 amino acids. This chain's CDR3 is CASSAGGAFYNEQFF. CDR3 nucleotides: TGTGCCAGCAGCGCCGGGGGGGCCTTCTACAATGAGCAGTTCTTC.